The sequence of this T cell receptor beta chain was determined in a study of neurological immune-mediated disorders. The sample holds many counts of this clonotype. The antigen is unknown. The unsorted libraries were made from 2 million PBMCs kept at -80 C. Study results and limitations: When grouped phylogenetically, the repertoires of 18 of the 34 multiple sclerosis patients fell together in one related-CDR3 cluster, which is a possible signature.

V lost 4 bases to trimming and J lost 9 bases, with 23 bases between them. Germline CDR1 is SGHRS and CDR2 is YFSETQ. The CDR3 runs to 15 residues. TCRdb passed the 5' RACE reads through MiXCR, listing each CDR3 protein once. The table lists about 19,000 distinct CDR3 sequences, more than 2% of them singletons, with under 5.5% in the top ten. The sequencing input was PBMCs. The receptor was derived from a woman aged 18 to 35 with multiple sclerosis. The genes are TRBV5-1 and TRBJ2-7, with D perhaps assigned TRBD1 or TRBD2 (5 bases each). The CDR3 loop is CASSDGHGGYTGQYF. In nucleotides, the CDR3 is TGCGCCAGCAGCGATGGACACGGAGGATACACAGGGCAGTACTTC.